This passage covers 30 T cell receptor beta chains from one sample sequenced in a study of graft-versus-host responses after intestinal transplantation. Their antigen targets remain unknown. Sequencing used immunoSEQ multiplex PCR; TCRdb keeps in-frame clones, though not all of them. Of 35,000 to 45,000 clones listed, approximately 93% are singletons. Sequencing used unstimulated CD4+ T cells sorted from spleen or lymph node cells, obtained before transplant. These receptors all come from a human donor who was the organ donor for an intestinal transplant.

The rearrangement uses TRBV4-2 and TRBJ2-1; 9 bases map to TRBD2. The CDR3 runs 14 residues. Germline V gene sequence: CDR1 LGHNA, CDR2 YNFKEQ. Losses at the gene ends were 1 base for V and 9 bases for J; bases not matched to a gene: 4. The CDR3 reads CASSQGRGGGEQFF. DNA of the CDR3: TGTGCCAGCAGCCAAGGGCGGGGGGGCGGTGAGCAGTTCTTC.

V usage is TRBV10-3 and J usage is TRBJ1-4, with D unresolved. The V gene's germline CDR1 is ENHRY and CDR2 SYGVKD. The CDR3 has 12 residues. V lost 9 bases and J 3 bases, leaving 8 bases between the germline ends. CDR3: CAIGEANEKLFF. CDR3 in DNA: TGTGCCATTGGGGAAGCTAATGAAAAACTGTTTTTT.

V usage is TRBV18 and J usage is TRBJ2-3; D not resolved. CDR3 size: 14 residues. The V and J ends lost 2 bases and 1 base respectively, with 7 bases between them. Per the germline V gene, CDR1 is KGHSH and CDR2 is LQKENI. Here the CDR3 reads CASSPNPGTDTQYF. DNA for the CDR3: TGTGCCAGCTCACCAAATCCCGGCACAGATACGCAGTATTTT.

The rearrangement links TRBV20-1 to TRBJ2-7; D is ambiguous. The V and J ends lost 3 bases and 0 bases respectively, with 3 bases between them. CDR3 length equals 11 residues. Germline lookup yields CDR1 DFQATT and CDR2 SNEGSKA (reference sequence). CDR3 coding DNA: TGCAGTGCTAGCTCCTCCTACGAGCAGTACTTC. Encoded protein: CSASSSYEQYF.

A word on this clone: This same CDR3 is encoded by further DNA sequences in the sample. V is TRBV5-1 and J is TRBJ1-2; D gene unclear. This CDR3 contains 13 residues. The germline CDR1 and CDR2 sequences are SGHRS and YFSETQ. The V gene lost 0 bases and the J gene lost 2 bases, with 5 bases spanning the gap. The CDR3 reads CASSLGQNYGYTF. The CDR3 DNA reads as TGCGCCAGCAGCTTGGGACAAAACTATGGCTACACCTTC.

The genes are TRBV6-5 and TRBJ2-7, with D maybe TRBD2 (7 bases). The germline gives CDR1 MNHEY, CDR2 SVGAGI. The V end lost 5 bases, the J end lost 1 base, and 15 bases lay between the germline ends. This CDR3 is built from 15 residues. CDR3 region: CASSAAGAVSYEQYF. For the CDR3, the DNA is TGTGCCAGCAGTGCGGCGGGGGCGGTTTCCTACGAGCAGTACTTC.

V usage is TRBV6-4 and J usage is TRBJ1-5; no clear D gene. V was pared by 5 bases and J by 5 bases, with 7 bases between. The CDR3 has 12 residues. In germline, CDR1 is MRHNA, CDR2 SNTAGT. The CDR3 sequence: CASSNPYQPQHF. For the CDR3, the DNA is TGTGCCAGCAGTAACCCCTATCAGCCCCAGCATTTT.

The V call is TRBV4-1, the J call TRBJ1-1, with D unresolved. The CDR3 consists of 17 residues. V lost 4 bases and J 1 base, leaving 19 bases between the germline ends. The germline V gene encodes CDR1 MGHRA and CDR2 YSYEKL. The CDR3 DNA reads TGCGCCAGCAGCCTCACCCGAGGGAACATAGCGAACACTGAAGCTTTCTTT. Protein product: CASSLTRGNIANTEAFF.

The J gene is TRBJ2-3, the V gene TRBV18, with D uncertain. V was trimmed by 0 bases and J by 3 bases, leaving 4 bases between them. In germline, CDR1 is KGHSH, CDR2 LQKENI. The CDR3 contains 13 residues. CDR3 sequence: CASSPPGTDTQYF. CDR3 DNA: TGTGCCAGCTCACCACCGGGAACAGATACGCAGTATTTT.

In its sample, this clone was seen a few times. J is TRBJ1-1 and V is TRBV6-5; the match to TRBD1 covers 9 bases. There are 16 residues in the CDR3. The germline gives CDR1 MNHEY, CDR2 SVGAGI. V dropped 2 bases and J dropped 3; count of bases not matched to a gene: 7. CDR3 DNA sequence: TGTGCCAGCAGTTACAGGACAGGGGCCGTGGACACTGAAGCTTTCTTT. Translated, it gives CASSYRTGAVDTEAFF.

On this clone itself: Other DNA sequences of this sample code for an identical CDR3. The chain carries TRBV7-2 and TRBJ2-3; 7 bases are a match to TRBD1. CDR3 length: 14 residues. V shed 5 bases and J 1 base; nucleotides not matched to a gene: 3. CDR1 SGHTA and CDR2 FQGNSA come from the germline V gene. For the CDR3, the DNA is TGTGCCAGCAGCCACAGGGGAGGCACAGATACGCAGTATTTT. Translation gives CASSHRGGTDTQYF.

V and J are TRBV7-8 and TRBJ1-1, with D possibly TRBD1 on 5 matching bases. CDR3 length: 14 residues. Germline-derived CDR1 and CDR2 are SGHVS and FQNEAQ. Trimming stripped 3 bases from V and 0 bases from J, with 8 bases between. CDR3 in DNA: TGTGCCAGCAGCTTTGACAGCATGAACACTGAAGCTTTCTTT. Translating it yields CASSFDSMNTEAFF. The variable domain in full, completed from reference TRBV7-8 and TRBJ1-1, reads GAGVSQSPRYKVAKRGQDVALRCDPISGHVSLFWYQQALGQGPEFLTYFQNEAQLDKSGLPSDRFFAERPEGSVSTLKIQRTQQEDSAVYLCASSFDSMNTEAFFGQGTRLTVV.

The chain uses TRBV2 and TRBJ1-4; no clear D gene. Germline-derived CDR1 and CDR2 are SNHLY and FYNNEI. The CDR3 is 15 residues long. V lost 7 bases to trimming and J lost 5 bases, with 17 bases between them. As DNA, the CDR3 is TGTGCCAGCACTCGGTCCGCAGCTCCGAATGAAAAACTGTTTTTT. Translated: CASTRSAAPNEKLFF.

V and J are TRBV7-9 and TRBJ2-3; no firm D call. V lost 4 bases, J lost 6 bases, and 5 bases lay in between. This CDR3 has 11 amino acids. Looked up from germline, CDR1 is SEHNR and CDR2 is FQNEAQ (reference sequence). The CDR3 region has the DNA TGTGCCAGCAGCTCAAGGGATACGCAGTATTTT. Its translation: CASSSRDTQYF.

This chain's CDR3 is CASSMGGSIDTQYF. DNA for the CDR3: TGTGCCAGTAGTATGGGGGGCTCGATAGATACGCAGTATTTT. V and J are TRBV19 and TRBJ2-3; D may be TRBD1 or TRBD2 (6 bases each). The CDR3 has 14 amino acids. V was trimmed by 3 bases and J by 5 bases, leaving 12 bases between them. Germline lookup yields CDR1 LNHDA and CDR2 SQIVND (reference sequence).

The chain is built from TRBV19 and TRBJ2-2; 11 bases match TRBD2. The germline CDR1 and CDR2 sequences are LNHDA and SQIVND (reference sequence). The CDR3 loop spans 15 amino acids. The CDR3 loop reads CASGGGARGTGELFF. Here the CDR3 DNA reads TGTGCTAGCGGGGGGGGCGCGAGGGGCACCGGGGAGCTGTTTTTT.

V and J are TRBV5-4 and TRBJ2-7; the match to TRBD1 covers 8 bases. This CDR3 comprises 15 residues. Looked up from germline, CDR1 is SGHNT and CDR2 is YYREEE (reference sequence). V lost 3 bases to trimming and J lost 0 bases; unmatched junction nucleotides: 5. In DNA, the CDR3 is TGTGCCAGCAGCTCAAGACAGGGGAGCTCCTACGAGCAGTACTTC. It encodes CASSSRQGSSYEQYF.

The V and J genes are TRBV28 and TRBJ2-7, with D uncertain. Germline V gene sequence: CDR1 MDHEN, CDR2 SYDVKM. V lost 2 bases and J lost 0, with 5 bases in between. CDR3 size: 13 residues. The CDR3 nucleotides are TGTGCCAGCAGTTTACTAAGCTCCTACGAGCAGTACTTC. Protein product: CASSLLSSYEQYF.

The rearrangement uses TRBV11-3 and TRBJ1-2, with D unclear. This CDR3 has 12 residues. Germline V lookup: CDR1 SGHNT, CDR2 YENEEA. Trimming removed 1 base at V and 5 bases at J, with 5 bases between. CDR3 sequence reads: CASSLGTYGYTF. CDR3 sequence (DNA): TGTGCCAGCAGCTTAGGGACTTATGGCTACACCTTC.

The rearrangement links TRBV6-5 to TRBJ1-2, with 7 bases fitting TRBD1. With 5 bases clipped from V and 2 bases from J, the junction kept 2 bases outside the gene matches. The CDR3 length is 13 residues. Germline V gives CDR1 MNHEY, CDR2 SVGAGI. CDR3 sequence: CASSQTGNYGYTF. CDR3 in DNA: TGTGCCAGCAGTCAGACAGGGAACTATGGCTACACCTTC.

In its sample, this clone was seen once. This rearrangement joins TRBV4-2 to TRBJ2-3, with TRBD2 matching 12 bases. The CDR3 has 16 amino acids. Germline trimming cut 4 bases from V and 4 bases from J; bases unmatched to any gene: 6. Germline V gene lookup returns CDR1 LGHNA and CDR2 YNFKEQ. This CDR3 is CASSPRTSGEADTQYF. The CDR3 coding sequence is TGTGCCAGCAGCCCCCGGACTAGCGGGGAGGCAGATACGCAGTATTTT.

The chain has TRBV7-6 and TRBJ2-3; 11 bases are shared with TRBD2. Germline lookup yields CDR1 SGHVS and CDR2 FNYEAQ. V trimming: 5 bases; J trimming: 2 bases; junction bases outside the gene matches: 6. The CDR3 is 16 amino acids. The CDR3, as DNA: TGTGCCAGCAGCCGCCAACTAGCGGGGGTCACAGATACGCAGTATTTT. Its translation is CASSRQLAGVTDTQYF.

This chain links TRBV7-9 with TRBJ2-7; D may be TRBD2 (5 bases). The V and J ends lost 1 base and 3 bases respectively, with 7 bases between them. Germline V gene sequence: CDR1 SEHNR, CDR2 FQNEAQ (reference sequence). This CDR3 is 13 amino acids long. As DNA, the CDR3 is TGTGCCAGCAGCTTAGGACTAATCTACGAGCAGTACTTC. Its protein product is CASSLGLIYEQYF.

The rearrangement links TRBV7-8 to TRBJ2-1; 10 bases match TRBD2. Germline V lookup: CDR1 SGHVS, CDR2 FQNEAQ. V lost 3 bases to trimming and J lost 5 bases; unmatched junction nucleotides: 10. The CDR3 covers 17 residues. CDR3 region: CASSFLSGLANNNEQFF. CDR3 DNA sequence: TGTGCCAGCAGCTTCCTGTCGGGACTAGCGAACAACAATGAGCAGTTCTTC.

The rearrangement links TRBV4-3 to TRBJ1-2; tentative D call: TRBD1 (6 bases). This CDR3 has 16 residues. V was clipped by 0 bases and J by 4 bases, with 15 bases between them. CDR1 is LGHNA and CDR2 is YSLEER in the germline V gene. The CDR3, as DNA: TGCGCCAGCAGCCAAGAATTGTCCAGGGGAGGCTATGGCTACACCTTC. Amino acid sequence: CASSQELSRGGYGYTF.

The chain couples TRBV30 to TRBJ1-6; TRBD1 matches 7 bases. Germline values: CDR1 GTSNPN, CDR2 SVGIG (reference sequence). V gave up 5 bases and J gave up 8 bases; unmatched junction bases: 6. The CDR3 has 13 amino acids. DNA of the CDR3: TGTGCCTGGGATTTAACAGGGGATTCACCCCTCCACTTT. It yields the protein CAWDLTGDSPLHF.

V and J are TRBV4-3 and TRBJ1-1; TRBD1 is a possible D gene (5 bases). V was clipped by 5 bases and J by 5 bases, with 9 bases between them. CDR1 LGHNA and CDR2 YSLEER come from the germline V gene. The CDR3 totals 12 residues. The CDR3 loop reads CASSRQGTEAFF. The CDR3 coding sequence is TGCGCCAGCAGCAGGCAGGGAACTGAAGCTTTCTTT.

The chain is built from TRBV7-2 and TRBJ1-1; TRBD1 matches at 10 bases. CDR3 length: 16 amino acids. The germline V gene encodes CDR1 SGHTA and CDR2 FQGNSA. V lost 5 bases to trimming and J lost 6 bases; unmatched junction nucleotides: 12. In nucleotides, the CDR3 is TGTGCCAGCAGCCTTAGGACCGACAGGGGGCTAGCTGAAGCTTTCTTT. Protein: CASSLRTDRGLAEAFF.

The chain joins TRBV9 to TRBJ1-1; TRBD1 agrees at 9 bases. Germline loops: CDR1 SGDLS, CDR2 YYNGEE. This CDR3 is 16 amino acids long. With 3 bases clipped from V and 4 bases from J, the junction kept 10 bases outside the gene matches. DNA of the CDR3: TGTGCCAGCAGCGCTTTACAGGGGGCCCTCGGCACTGAAGCTTTCTTT. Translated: CASSALQGALGTEAFF.

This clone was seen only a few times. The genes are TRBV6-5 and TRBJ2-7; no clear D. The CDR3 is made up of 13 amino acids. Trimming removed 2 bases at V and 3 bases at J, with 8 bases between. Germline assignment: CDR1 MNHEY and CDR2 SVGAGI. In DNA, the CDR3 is TGTGCCAGCAGTTACAGGGTTTACTACGAGCAGTACTTC. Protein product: CASSYRVYYEQYF.